What follows are 6 T cell receptor beta chains derived from one specimen sequenced in a study of T cell responses to AZD1222 COVID-19 vaccine. The assay was immunoSEQ multiplex PCR, and TCRdb's table has in-frame clones only and misses some. The table lists 120,000 to 150,000 clones, 86% of them singletons. The sample in question was peripheral blood, obtained 28 days after the second AZD1222 dose. All receptors come from an adult who received the AZD1222 COVID-19 vaccine.

The chain's CDR3 is CASSPGAAYTEAFF. The CDR3 DNA sequence: TGCGCCAGCAGCCCGGGGGCAGCATACACTGAAGCTTTCTTT. The J gene is TRBJ1-1, the V gene TRBV5-1; D is possibly TRBD1 (6 bases). Trimming shortened V by 4 bases and J by 3 bases, and 13 bases separated the two germline ends. From germline, CDR1 is SGHRS and CDR2 YFSETQ. The CDR3 sequence is 14 residues long.

V is TRBV27 and J is TRBJ1-2; D is unclear. Germline CDR1 reads MNHEY; CDR2 reads SMNVEV (reference sequence). With 6 bases removed from V and 1 base from J, the gap between germline ends came to 12 bases. The CDR3 is made up of 14 amino acids. The CDR3 nucleotides are TGTGCCAGCAGCCTTAGGGTGGGTAACTATGGCTACACCTTC. Translation gives CASSLRVGNYGYTF.

This rearrangement joins TRBV7-8 to TRBJ1-4, with 7 positions matching TRBD1. Germline assignment: CDR1 SGHVS and CDR2 FQNEAQ. The CDR3 spans 14 residues. V lost 6 bases to trimming and J lost 7 bases; unmatched junction nucleotides: 8. The CDR3 is CASRGRTGGEKLFF. CDR3 coding DNA: TGTGCCAGCAGGGGCCGGACAGGCGGTGAAAAACTGTTTTTT.

This chain connects TRBV15 to TRBJ1-5; maybe TRBD1 (6 bases). The CDR3 covers 12 residues. Trimming pared 10 bases from V and 10 bases from J, leaving 17 bases between. Germline V lookup: CDR1 LNHNV, CDR2 YYDKDF (reference sequence). The CDR3 here is CAIGGGLDPQHF. The CDR3, as DNA: TGTGCCATCGGGGGGGGGCTTGACCCCCAGCATTTT.

The rearrangement joins TRBV19 to TRBJ1-5; TRBD1 is a possible D gene (5 bases). Germline lookup yields CDR1 LNHDA and CDR2 SQIVND (reference sequence). The V gene lost 3 bases and the J gene lost 7 bases, with 10 bases spanning the gap. The CDR3 is 13 residues long. CDR3 in DNA: TGTGCCAGTAGTATGGGGGGGGGACAGCCCCAGCATTTT. The encoded protein is CASSMGGGQPQHF.

The rearrangement joins TRBV7-9 to TRBJ2-5, with D possibly matching TRBD1 (5 bases). Per germline, CDR1 SEHNR and CDR2 FQNEAQ (reference sequence). The CDR3 is 14 residues long. V lost 2 bases and J 3 bases, leaving 10 bases between the germline ends. In DNA, the CDR3 is TGTGCCAGCAGCTTAATGCAGGGTGAAGAGACCCAGTACTTC. Protein product: CASSLMQGEETQYF.